This TCR beta chain appears in the sequencing data of a study of shared clonotypes between healthy human individuals. The naive CD8 fraction comprised CD45RO-negative cells positively selected for CCR7 and excluded terminally differentiated effector memory CD45RA+ cells. Donors had no recently reported acute infections or vaccinations and were HIV-negative. This CDR3 comprises 16 residues. Germline V CDR1 and CDR2: MNHEY, SVGAGI. With 2 bases clipped from V and 10 bases from J, the junction kept 12 bases outside the gene matches. In the case of this clone: Its antigen is unknown.

Findings and limits, study-wide: Sequencing depth was a factor that was expected to affect clonotype sharing among donors.

Profiling relied on immunoSEQ multiplex PCR, and the TCRdb table lists in-frame clones only, not all of them. This table holds just over 2,000,000 clones, approximately 95% found once. What was sequenced was naive CD8+ T cells sorted from blood. The source of this sequence is a man between 18 and 29 years old in good health. The chain links TRBV6-5 to TRBJ2-2; 8 bases align to TRBD1. CDR3 amino acids: CASSYIPQGEYEELFF. CDR3 coding DNA: TGTGCCAGCAGTTACATTCCACAGGGGGAATATGAGGAGCTGTTTTTT.